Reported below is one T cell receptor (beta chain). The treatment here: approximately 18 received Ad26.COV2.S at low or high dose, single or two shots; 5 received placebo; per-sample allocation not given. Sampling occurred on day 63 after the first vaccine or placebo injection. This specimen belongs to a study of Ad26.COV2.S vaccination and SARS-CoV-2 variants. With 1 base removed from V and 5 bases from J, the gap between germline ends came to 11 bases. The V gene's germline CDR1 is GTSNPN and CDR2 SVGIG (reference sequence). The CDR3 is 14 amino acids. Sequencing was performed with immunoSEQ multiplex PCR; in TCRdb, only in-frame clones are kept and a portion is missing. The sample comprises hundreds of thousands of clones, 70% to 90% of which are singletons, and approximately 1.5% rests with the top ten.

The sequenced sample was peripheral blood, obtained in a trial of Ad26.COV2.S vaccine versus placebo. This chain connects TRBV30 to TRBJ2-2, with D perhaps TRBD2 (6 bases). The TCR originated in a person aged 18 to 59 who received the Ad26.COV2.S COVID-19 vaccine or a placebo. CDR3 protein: CAWSGDSFTGELFF. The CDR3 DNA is TGTGCCTGGAGTGGGGACTCCTTTACCGGGGAGCTGTTTTTT. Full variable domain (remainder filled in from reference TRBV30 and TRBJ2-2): SQTIHQWPATLVQPVGSPLSLECTVEGTSNPNLYWYRQAAGRGLQLLFYSVGIGQISSEVPQNLSASRPQDRQFILSSKKLLLSDSGFYLCAWSGDSFTGELFFGEGSRLTVL.